This TCR beta chain stems from a study of a mutant IDH1 vaccine in newly diagnosed glioma. Some clones are missing from TCRdb's copy, which holds only in-frame ones; the method was immunoSEQ multiplex PCR. This repertoire shows 70,000 to 95,000 clones, almost 85% found once; its top ten account for 5.3%. Noted time point: baseline, week 1 (first vaccination visit). The treatment here: pre-vaccination baseline after standard-of-care therapy. Per the germline V gene, CDR1 is SGHAT and CDR2 is FQNNGV. The CDR3 sequence is 13 residues long. The ends were cut back, 5 bases at V and 7 bases at J, with 12 bases in the middle.

Specimen: PBMCs, collected from a glioma patient treated with radiotherapy, temozolomide or both. The V call is TRBV11-2, the J call TRBJ1-5, with D possibly matching TRBD1 (5 bases). This receptor was identified in a man between 40 and 49 years old with glioma. Some clones in this sample may be carry-over from other donors' samples. The CDR3 sequence: CASSPGVIQPQHF. DNA for the CDR3: TGTGCCAGCAGCCCGGGGGTTATACAGCCCCAGCATTTT.